The 32 T cell receptor beta chains reported below all come from one sample, sequenced in a study of cytomegalovirus exposure and HLA in healthy donors. The study ran its PCR with 60 Vbeta and 13 Jbeta primers. Data came from immunoSEQ multiplex PCR; TCRdb stores just in-frame clones and leaves some out. Of 73,000 or so clones detected, roughly two thirds appear once; the ten largest clones hold around 15%. The source material was PBMCs. Receptor source: a middle-aged woman in good health and CMV-seropositive.

This clone was found a few times. This rearrangement joins TRBV5-8 to TRBJ2-6, with 8 bases aligning to TRBD1. This CDR3 comprises 17 residues. The ends lost 8 bases at V and 1 base at J; junction bases unmatched: 11. Per germline, CDR1 SGHTS and CDR2 YDEGEE. The chain's CDR3 is CASDAGGGGSGANVLTF. In DNA form, the CDR3 reads TGTGCCAGTGACGCAGGGGGCGGAGGATCTGGGGCCAACGTCCTGACTTTC.

The chain is built from TRBV7-2 and TRBJ1-2; D ambiguous. This CDR3 region has 12 residues. With 5 bases removed from V and 4 bases from J, the gap between germline ends came to 8 bases. From germline, CDR1 is SGHTA and CDR2 FQGNSA. This chain's CDR3 is CASSATTYGYTF. In nucleotides, the CDR3 is TGTGCCAGCAGCGCAACAACCTATGGCTACACCTTC. Looking up the rest from reference TRBV7-2 and TRBJ1-2 gives the full variable domain: GAGVSQSPSNKVTEKGKDVELRCDPISGHTALYWYRQSLGQGLEFLIYFQGNSAPDKSGLPSDRFSAERTGGSVSTLTIQRTQQEDSAVYLCASSATTYGYTFGSGTRLTVV.

A few counts support this clone. The chain has TRBV27 and TRBJ2-7, with TRBD1 identical over 12 bases. V trimming: 6 bases; J trimming: 5 bases; junction bases outside the gene matches: 11. This CDR3 region has 16 residues. Germline V gives CDR1 MNHEY, CDR2 SMNVEV (reference sequence). CDR3 nucleotides: TGTGCCAGCAGGACCCTTGCGGGACAGGGGGCCCACGAGCAGTACTTC. This codes for CASRTLAGQGAHEQYF.

This chain uses TRBV6-5 with TRBJ2-7; no clear D. V was clipped by 5 bases and J by 9 bases, with 11 bases between them. CDR1 and CDR2 from the germline V gene are MNHEY and SVGAGI. This CDR3 has 11 amino acids. The CDR3: CASSNPAGQYF. DNA of the CDR3: TGTGCCAGCAGTAACCCTGCAGGGCAGTACTTC.

The chain is built from TRBV7-9 and TRBJ1-1, with 7 bases matching TRBD1. The CDR3 has 14 amino acids. V trimming: 7 bases; J trimming: 2 bases; junction bases outside the gene matches: 7. Per germline, CDR1 SEHNR and CDR2 FQNEAQ (reference sequence). CDR3 bases: TGTGCCAGCACCTCGGGACAGCCTAACACTGAAGCTTTCTTT. Encoded protein: CASTSGQPNTEAFF.

This clone was seen only a few times. The rearrangement uses TRBV30 and TRBJ1-2; tentatively, D is TRBD1 (6 bases). CDR3 length: 15 residues. Germline V CDR1 and CDR2: GTSNPN, SVGIG (reference sequence). CDR3 DNA: TGTGCGATGGCGGCGCCCGACCGAGGGGGCTATGGCTACACCTTC. The encoded protein is CAMAAPDRGGYGYTF.

The rearrangement joins TRBV28 to TRBJ1-1; D may be TRBD1 (5 bases). Germline V gene data show CDR1 as MDHEN and CDR2 as SYDVKM. This CDR3 comprises 14 residues. V was trimmed by 3 bases and J by 0 bases, leaving 8 bases between them. The DNA of the CDR3 is TGTGCCAGCAGTTTTGCAGGGATGAACACTGAAGCTTTCTTT. Residues: CASSFAGMNTEAFF.

The chain carries TRBV7-9 and TRBJ2-1, with 8 bases identical to TRBD1. CDR1 and CDR2 (germline): SEHNR, FQNEAQ (reference sequence). CDR3 size: 16 residues. V dropped 5 bases and J dropped 0; count of bases not matched to a gene: 6. In DNA, the CDR3 is TGTGCCAGCAGCCCGACAGGGGAGAGCTCCTACAATGAGCAGTTCTTC. Protein sequence: CASSPTGESSYNEQFF.

This chain joins TRBV7-2 and TRBJ2-5; D gene unclear. V lost 3 bases and J lost 4, with 9 bases in between. CDR3 length equals 13 residues. Germline V CDR1 and CDR2: SGHTA, FQGNSA. In DNA form, the CDR3 reads TGTGCCAGCAGCTTTTTCAGATTAGAGACCCAGTACTTC. The encoded protein is CASSFFRLETQYF.

This clone was seen just once. The V gene is TRBV4-3, the J gene TRBJ2-1, with 11 nucleotides matching TRBD2. The CDR3 totals 15 residues. After removal of 3 bases from V and 11 bases from J, the junction contained 9 bases not matched to a gene. The germline CDR1 and CDR2 sequences are LGHNA and YSLEER. Here the CDR3 reads CASSQILAGERQQFF. The CDR3 bases are TGCGCCAGCAGCCAGATACTAGCGGGAGAACGACAGCAGTTCTTC.

J is TRBJ2-7 and V is TRBV19; 9 bases map to TRBD1. Germline V gene lookup returns CDR1 LNHDA and CDR2 SQIVND (reference sequence). The J segment lost 3 bases and the V segment lost 5 bases, leaving 11 bases of the junction unmatched. This CDR3 comprises 16 residues. CDR3 in DNA: TGTGCCAGTAGTCCCTACGGGACAGGGAAAATCTACGAGCAGTACTTC. Its translation: CASSPYGTGKIYEQYF.

J is TRBJ2-7 and V is TRBV6-1, with no clear D. The CDR3 is made up of 14 amino acids. Trimming stripped 8 bases from V and 0 bases from J, with 14 bases between. Germline CDR1 MNHNS, CDR2 SASEGT. In DNA form, the CDR3 reads TGTGCCAGCGCTCCTCGGCAGGCCTCCTACGAGCAGTACTTC. Amino acids: CASAPRQASYEQYF.

On this clone: At one of its ends the junction is not consistent with the germline gene, which may arise from a read error. V and J are TRBV9 and TRBJ2-1, with 10 bases identical to TRBD2. This CDR3 comprises 17 residues. The V gene's germline CDR1 is SGDLS and CDR2 YYNGEE. The CDR3 DNA reads TGTGCCAGCAGCCCCTGGGACAAGATTCTAGCGGGGGCGGAGGGGCTCTTC. This encodes CASSPWDKILAGAEGLF. Full variable domain (outside the CDR3, taken from reference TRBV9 and TRBJ2-1): DSGVTQTPKHLITATGQRVTLRCSPRSGDLSVYWYQQSLDQGLQFLIQYYNGEERAKGNILERFSAQQFPDLHSELNLSSLELGDSALYFCASSPWDKILAGAEGLFGPGTRLTVL.

The rearrangement uses TRBV5-6 and TRBJ1-3, with D tentatively TRBD1 (6 bases). The CDR3 is 14 residues long. The germline V and J ends were trimmed by 1 base and 2 bases, with 7 bases remaining between them. Germline loops: CDR1 SGHDT, CDR2 YYEEEE. In nucleotides, the CDR3 is TGTGCCAGCAGCTTGTGGGGGCCTGGAAACACCATATATTTT. Its translation: CASSLWGPGNTIYF.

This clone was seen a few times. The rearrangement uses TRBV18 and TRBJ2-7, with TRBD2 as a possible D gene (5 bases). Germline CDR1 KGHSH, CDR2 LQKENI. Trimming shortened V by 3 bases and J by 9 bases, and 12 bases separated the two germline ends. The CDR3 loop spans 12 amino acids. In DNA form, the CDR3 reads TGTGCCAGCTCACCTGCGGGTACGGGGCAGTACTTC. This codes for CASSPAGTGQYF.

The chain is built from TRBV2 and TRBJ1-1, with 11 bases matching TRBD1. CDR3 length: 13 residues. The germline CDR1 and CDR2 sequences are SNHLY and FYNNEI. V gave up 6 bases and J gave up 11 bases; unmatched junction bases: 8. CDR3 DNA: TGTGCCAGCAGACACCGGGACAGGGGGGGGGCTTTCTTT. This codes for CASRHRDRGGAFF.

CDR3: CASSQVGDRGDGYTF. CDR3 in DNA: TGCGCCAGCAGCCAAGTGGGAGACAGGGGTGATGGCTACACCTTC. This rearrangement joins TRBV4-1 to TRBJ1-2; 8 bases fit TRBD1. With V trimmed by 1 base and J by 6 bases, 7 bases remained unmatched. Per the germline V gene, CDR1 is MGHRA and CDR2 is YSYEKL. The CDR3 runs to 15 residues.

V is TRBV10-1 and J is TRBJ2-3; D might be TRBD2 (6 bases). The V gene lost 6 bases and the J gene lost 2 bases, with 12 bases spanning the gap. Germline V gene data show CDR1 as WNHNN and CDR2 as SYGVQD (reference sequence). The CDR3 has 14 amino acids. CDR3 DNA sequence: TGCGCCAGCAGCCCGGGACTTCTCACAGATACGCAGTATTTT. This encodes CASSPGLLTDTQYF.

The genes are TRBV5-8 and TRBJ2-7, with 10 nucleotides matching TRBD1. Per the germline V gene, CDR1 is SGHTS and CDR2 is YDEGEE. V shed 5 bases, J shed 2 bases, and the junction held 4 bases outside the gene matches. The CDR3 sequence is 14 residues long. The CDR3 loop is CASSWDRGTYEQYF. The CDR3 coding sequence is TGTGCCAGCAGTTGGGACAGGGGAACCTACGAGCAGTACTTC.

This chain joins TRBV27 and TRBJ1-1; 8 bases align to TRBD1. Germline assignment: CDR1 MNHEY and CDR2 SMNVEV (reference sequence). The V and J ends lost 3 bases and 6 bases, in that order; junction bases with no gene match: 12. The CDR3 extends over 16 amino acids. The CDR3 protein is CASSFGTGAPSAEAFF. The CDR3 DNA is TGTGCCAGCAGTTTCGGGACAGGAGCGCCTAGCGCTGAAGCTTTCTTT.

The J gene is TRBJ2-7, the V gene TRBV4-3; D not resolved. The CDR3 contains 13 residues. Germline V lookup: CDR1 LGHNA, CDR2 YSLEER. Trimming took 2 bases from V and 4 from J, leaving 9 bases between them. The CDR3 spells CASSQPPGYEQYF. CDR3 in DNA: TGCGCCAGCAGCCAACCCCCGGGTTACGAGCAGTACTTC.

This clone was recorded once. V usage is TRBV19 and J usage is TRBJ2-5; D ambiguous. Between the trimmed V and J ends, which lost 5 bases and 4 bases, there was a span of 14 bases. CDR3 length: 14 residues. Germline CDR1 reads LNHDA; CDR2 reads SQIVND (reference sequence). The CDR3 sequence is CASSSGRVGETQYF. The DNA for the CDR3 is TGTGCCAGTAGTTCTGGCCGGGTAGGAGAGACCCAGTACTTC.

This clone was picked up a small number of times. This sequence joins TRBV30 and TRBJ1-2, with D unresolved. Germline V gene sequence: CDR1 GTSNPN, CDR2 SVGIG (reference sequence). Trimming left V 4 bases short and J 8 bases short, with 14 bases between. The CDR3 has 12 amino acids. The CDR3 reads CAWTGGTWGYTF. The DNA of the CDR3 is TGTGCCTGGACAGGTGGAACGTGGGGCTACACCTTC.

V usage is TRBV19 and J usage is TRBJ2-5; TRBD1 aligns across 8 bases. The V gene end was trimmed by 0 bases and the J gene end by 6 bases; junction bases not matched to a gene: 3. The CDR3 loop spans 14 amino acids. Germline V gene sequence: CDR1 LNHDA, CDR2 SQIVND (reference sequence). The CDR3: CASSIDHRGKTQYF. For the CDR3, the DNA is TGTGCCAGTAGTATAGATCACAGGGGGAAGACCCAGTACTTC.

The chain employs TRBV5-1 and TRBJ2-1, with 9 bases fitting TRBD2. The CDR3 contains 17 residues. V shed 0 bases and J 9 bases; nucleotides not matched to a gene: 13. The germline gives CDR1 SGHRS, CDR2 YFSETQ. The CDR3 sequence: CASSLGTLAGERGEQFF. CDR3 in DNA: TGCGCCAGCAGCTTGGGGACTTTAGCGGGAGAACGGGGTGAGCAGTTCTTC.

V usage is TRBV18 and J usage is TRBJ2-5; D is unclear. V was pared by 3 bases and J by 4 bases, with 9 bases between. Per the germline V gene, CDR1 is KGHSH and CDR2 is LQKENI. The CDR3 has 13 residues. The CDR3 region is CASSPKRAETQYF. CDR3 bases: TGTGCCAGCTCACCTAAAAGAGCAGAGACCCAGTACTTC.

The rearrangement uses TRBV30 and TRBJ1-5, with no clear D. V lost 0 bases, J lost 2 bases, and 8 bases lay in between. In germline, CDR1 is GTSNPN, CDR2 SVGIG (reference sequence). The CDR3 has 14 residues. The DNA for the CDR3 is TGTGCCTGGAGTGTATCAGCGGGCAATCAGCCCCAGCATTTT. Translating it yields CAWSVSAGNQPQHF.

This chain joins TRBV12-1 and TRBJ2-4; the table's D gene call, TRBD2, was not cross checked with the DNA. TRBV12-1 is shown as a pseudogene. There are 16 residues in the CDR3. CDR3 amino acids: CASSTEGDLAKNIQYF. CDR3 bases: TGTGCCAGCAGCACCGAGGGCGACCTAGCCAAAAACATTCAGTACTTC.

This rearrangement joins TRBV5-4 to TRBJ2-6, with 7 bases fitting TRBD2. The V gene end was trimmed by 3 bases and the J gene end by 1 base; junction bases not matched to a gene: 13. The CDR3 has 19 residues. Germline V gene sequence: CDR1 SGHNT, CDR2 YYREEE (reference sequence). CDR3 DNA: TGTGCCAGCAGCTCCTTTAAGGGAGGGCGGCTGTCTGGGGCCAACGTCCTGACTTTC. This translates into CASSSFKGGRLSGANVLTF.

The V call is TRBV5-5, the J call TRBJ1-1; weak D call: TRBD1 (5 bases). Germline V lookup: CDR1 SGHKS, CDR2 YYEKEE (reference sequence). The CDR3 spans 14 residues. The V and J ends lost 4 bases and 4 bases respectively, with 14 bases between them. In DNA, the CDR3 is TGTGCCAGCAGCATCCTTTGGGGCGGCACTGAAGCTTTCTTT. Its protein is CASSILWGGTEAFF.

J is TRBJ2-1 and V is TRBV15; D may be TRBD2 (5 bases). Germline-derived CDR1 and CDR2 are LNHNV and YYDKDF (reference sequence). Trimming removed 5 bases from V and 3 bases from J, with 14 bases in between. The CDR3 has 15 residues. The CDR3 sequence: CATSPQLRDYNEQFF. DNA for the CDR3: TGTGCCACCAGCCCCCAACTGAGGGACTACAATGAGCAGTTCTTC.

The chain couples TRBV4-3 to TRBJ2-1; no clear D gene. Germline V CDR1 and CDR2: LGHNA, YSLEER. V gave up 1 base and J gave up 1 base, with 14 bases separating them. The CDR3 length is 17 residues. The CDR3 sequence: CASSQGAVLQSYNEQFF. The CDR3 region has the DNA TGCGCCAGCAGCCAAGGGGCCGTGCTCCAATCCTACAATGAGCAGTTCTTC.